This paragraph covers one T cell receptor (beta chain) sequence. Its antigen is unknown. This sample stems from a study of shared clonotypes between healthy human individuals. Study details: Donors were a couple of women and three men aged 18 to 49.

Study outcomes and limitations: Investigators expected sequencing depth to affect clonotype sharing among donors. Clonotypes not shared had lower generation probabilities than those common to all four donors.

Naive CD8 cells, CD45RO-negative and positively selected for CCR7, excluded terminally differentiated effector memory CD45RA+ cells. Free of recent acute infections or vaccinations, the donors were healthy HIV-negative adults. TCRdb's table, derived via immunoSEQ multiplex PCR, lists solely in-frame clones and lacks some. The repertoire holds hundreds of thousands of clones, with around 96% as singletons. The receptor was isolated from a man aged 25 to 40 in good health. The sequenced material came from naive CD8+ T cells sorted from blood.

The CDR3 here is CSVEGVETEETQYF. As DNA, the CDR3 is TGCAGCGTTGAAGGGGTCGAGACAGAAGAGACCCAGTACTTC. The rearrangement uses TRBV29-1 and TRBJ2-5, with D perhaps matching TRBD1 (5 bases). Trimming stripped 1 base from V and 3 bases from J, with 12 bases between. This CDR3 comprises 14 residues. Germline values: CDR1 SQVTM, CDR2 ANQGSEA. The entire variable domain, with the rest obtained from reference TRBV29-1 and TRBJ2-5, is as follows: SAVISQKPSRDICQRGTSLTIQCQVDSQVTMMFWYRQQPGQSLTLIATANQGSEATYESGFVIDKFPISRPNLTFSTLTVSNMSPEDSSIYLCSVEGVETEETQYFGPGTRLLVL.